The clone carrying this TCR beta chain was seen only once. The germline gives CDR1 SGHRS, CDR2 YFSETQ. Trimming at V came to 0 bases and at J to 5 bases, leaving 7 bases not matched to a gene. This CDR3 spans 15 amino acids. This sample is drawn from a study of blood T cell repertoires in COVID-19. Source study methods: Amplification from reference gene primers served as the basis for estimated nucleated cell counts. TCRdb keeps only in-frame clones here, not all; method: immunoSEQ multiplex PCR. From that table come the V and J calls and clone size; the DNA was used to work out D and trimming. The data contain 360,000 or so clones, about 92% of them singletons.

The receptor's source is a woman in her fifties or sixties with COVID-19, enrolled during active disease. The sequencing input was peripheral blood. The V and J genes are TRBV5-1 and TRBJ2-5; TRBD2 matches at 7 bases. CDR3 DNA sequence: TGCGCCAGCAGCTTGGGGGCGGGAGCGTATGAGACCCAGTACTTC. The encoded protein is CASSLGAGAYETQYF.